This T cell receptor beta chain was identified during a study of shared clonotypes between healthy human individuals. Study-level background: Plates per donor: three CD4 naive, three CD4 memory, two CD8 naive, one CD8 memory. Overall study results and limits: Generation probabilities were higher for clonotypes shared across all four sorted-subset donors than for unshared ones. Memory subsets had estimated richness that was generally smaller than that of naive subsets.

A split of CD4+ cells into CD45RA+ naive and CD45RA-negative memory subsets was performed. V was shortened by 3 bases and J by 4 bases, with 12 bases between the two germline ends. Germline V lookup: CDR1 MDHEN, CDR2 SYDVKM. CDR3 length equals 14 residues. A remark on this clone: Its matching antigen is unknown.

Sequenced by immunoSEQ multiplex PCR; TCRdb stores in-frame clones only, minus some. This sample has around 510,000 clones, with about 96% found just once. The rearrangement uses TRBV28 and TRBJ1-2, with D possibly being TRBD1 (6 bases). Sequenced material: naive CD4+ T cells sorted from blood. Subset of the sample: CD45RA+ positively selected. The sequence derives from a woman in her 30s in good health. CDR3 sequence (DNA): TGTGCCAGCAGTTTTGGTGGGGGCGGCTATGGCTACACCTTC. This codes for CASSFGGGGYGYTF.